The rows below give T cell receptor beta chains drawn from one sample of a study of Ad26.COV2.S vaccination and SARS-CoV-2 variants. The repertoire was sequenced with immunoSEQ multiplex PCR; TCRdb's copy has only in-frame clones and lacks some. The sample yields about 350,000 clones, roughly 87% seen once. Material: peripheral blood, obtained in a trial of Ad26.COV2.S vaccine versus placebo. Every receptor here comes from a person between 18 and 60 years old who received the Ad26.COV2.S COVID-19 vaccine or a placebo. Each CDR3 is given with its conserved first and last residue. A D gene is named only where the DNA matches it firmly. Clone size is not always given. Where it is, it says once, few, many or a class for expanded clones.

j_call d_call v_call clone_size cdr3_nt cdr3_aa
TRBJ2-1 TRBD1 TRBV6-1 once TGTGCCAGCAGTGAAGCGATGGTACAGGGGGGCTACAATGAGCAGTTCTTC CASSEAMVQGGYNEQFF
TRBJ1-2 - TRBV7-9 - TGTGCCAGCAGCTTAGCACCCACGGGTCGTGGCTACACCTTC CASSLAPTGRGYTF
TRBJ1-2 - TRBV5-1 once TGCGCCAGCAGCAACGGCCTCGAGGTATCAGTTGGCTACACCTTC CASSNGLEVSVGYTF
TRBJ2-5 TRBD1 TRBV5-1 - TGCGCCAGCAGCTTGGCTGGGACAGGGGGAGAGACCCAGTACTTC CASSLAGTGGETQYF
TRBJ1-4 - TRBV6-1 - TGTGCCAGCAGTGAACGGGGGGCGGAAAAACTGTTTTTT CASSERGAEKLFF
TRBJ1-2 - TRBV4-1 - TGCGCCAGCAGCCAAGGCGGCGGGATGGGGTATGGCTACACCTTC CASSQGGGMGYGYTF
TRBJ2-1 - TRBV12-3/TRBV12-4 - TGTGCCAGCAGTTCGGGACTCCCGGAGCAGTTCTTC CASSSGLPEQFF
TRBJ1-2 TRBD1 TRBV5-1 - TGCGCCAGCAGCCCAGGGGGTTCGGACTATGGCTACACCTTC CASSPGGSDYGYTF
TRBJ1-1 - TRBV9 - TGTGCCAGCAGCCTCTTTTACACAGGCATGAACACTGAAGCTTTCTTT CASSLFYTGMNTEAFF
TRBJ2-7 TRBD1 TRBV4-1 - TGCGCCAGCAGCCAAGATGTTCCGGGACAGGGAATCTACGAGCAGTACTTC CASSQDVPGQGIYEQYF
TRBJ1-2 TRBD1 TRBV6-5 - TGTGCCAGCAGTTACTCGCAGCTGGACAGGGTCTATGGCTACACCTTC CASSYSQLDRVYGYTF
TRBJ2-7 - TRBV7-9 - TGTGCCAGCAGCTCAAATTACTACGAGCAGTACTTC CASSSNYYEQYF
TRBJ2-7 TRBD1 TRBV3-1/TRBV3-2 - TGTGCCAGCAGCCTCACCGACAGGGCCTACGAGCAGTACTTC CASSLTDRAYEQYF
TRBJ2-2 - TRBV5-1 - TGCGCCAGCAGCTTACGAGTGGACACCGGGGAGCTGTTTTTT CASSLRVDTGELFF
TRBJ1-6 - TRBV6-1 few TGTGCCAGCAGTGAAGTTGGGGGGGATTCACCCCTCCACTTT CASSEVGGDSPLHF
TRBJ2-3 - TRBV7-3 - TGTGCCAGCAGCTTAACGGGCGGCCCTAGCACAGATACGCAGTATTTT CASSLTGGPSTDTQYF
TRBJ2-7 - TRBV3-1/TRBV3-2 - TGTGCCAGCAGCCAACTCATGGGCTACGAGCAGTACTTC CASSQLMGYEQYF